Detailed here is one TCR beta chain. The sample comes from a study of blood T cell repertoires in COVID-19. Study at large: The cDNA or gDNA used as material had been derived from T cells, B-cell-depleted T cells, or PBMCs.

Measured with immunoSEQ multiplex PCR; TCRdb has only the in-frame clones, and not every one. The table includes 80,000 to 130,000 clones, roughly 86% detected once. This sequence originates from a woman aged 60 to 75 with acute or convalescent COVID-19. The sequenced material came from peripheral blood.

The DNA of the CDR3 is TGTGCCAGCAGCCACACAGGGGACACTGAAGCTTTCTTT. Translation gives CASSHTGDTEAFF. J is TRBJ1-1 and V is TRBV3-1 (or the pseudogene TRBV3-2); the match to TRBD1 covers 7 bases. CDR3 size: 13 residues. Germline V gene data show CDR1 as LGHDT and CDR2 as YNNKEL (reference sequence). V lost 3 bases to trimming and J lost 3 bases; unmatched junction nucleotides: 1.